The 13 T cell receptor beta chains given below trace back to one sample, sequenced in a study of regulatory T cells in long-lasting Graves disease. HTBI primers from iRepertoire and Arm-PCR of CDR3 regions yielded the TCR beta libraries. A single record per CDR3 protein comes from TCRdb applying MiXCR to the multiplex PCR reads. The sample has 200,000 to 250,000 distinct CDR3 sequences, around 20% seen once; the top ten hold 12%. The time point denotes: newly diagnosed GD, antithyroid drugs for less than 3 months. Making the TCR library involved RNA that had been extracted from PBMCs. These data also featured in a second study, about T cells in Graves' hyperthyroidism and ophthalmopathy.

This specimen was peripheral blood mononuclear cells (PBMCs), taken at new diagnosis, from a patient treated with antithyroid drugs. All receptors derive from a woman aged 25-40 years with Graves disease.

This clonotype was seen ten or more times. The gene calls are TRBV6-2 or TRBV6-3 and TRBJ2-2; 8 nucleotides line up with TRBD1. With 6 bases clipped from V and 1 base from J, the junction kept 4 bases outside the gene matches. The CDR3 contains 15 residues. Germline assignment: CDR1 MNHEY and CDR2 SVGEGT. The CDR3 spells CASRPDRGNTGELFF. The CDR3 DNA is TGTGCCAGCAGACCAGACAGGGGGAACACCGGGGAGCTGTTTTTT.

This clonotype appeared many times. The chain recombines TRBV9 with TRBJ2-3, with 10 bases that match TRBD2. The trim removed 0 bases at V and 5 bases at J, leaving 3 bases unmatched. CDR1 and CDR2 from the germline V gene are SGDLS and YYNGEE. The CDR3 length is 15 residues. The DNA of the CDR3 is TGTGCCAGCAGCGTAGGGACTAGCGGTGAAGATACGCAGTATTTT. Translated: CASSVGTSGEDTQYF. The entire variable domain, with the rest obtained from reference TRBV9 and TRBJ2-3, is as follows: DSGVTQTPKHLITATGQRVTLRCSPRSGDLSVYWYQQSLDQGLQFLIQYYNGEERAKGNILERFSAQQFPDLHSELNLSSLELGDSALYFCASSVGTSGEDTQYFGPGTRLTVL.

In its sample, this clonotype was seen once. The genes are TRBV28 and TRBJ2-1, with 8 positions matching TRBD2. CDR1 and CDR2 (germline): MDHEN, SYDVKM. V was pared by 2 bases and J by 4 bases, with 7 bases of the junction left unmatched. The CDR3 length is 16 residues. CDR3 DNA: TGTGCCAGCAGTTTAGTCGGGACTAGAATATACAATGAGCAGTTCTTC. Encoded protein: CASSLVGTRIYNEQFF.

This clonotype came up many times. The chain carries TRBV20-1 and TRBJ2-7; TRBD1 agrees at 8 bases. CDR1 is DFQATT, CDR2 SNEGSKA, per germline (reference sequence). With 6 bases clipped from V and 3 bases from J, the junction kept 10 bases outside the gene matches. The CDR3 has 14 amino acids. The CDR3 protein is CSATDRVNYYEQYF. As DNA, the CDR3 is TGCAGTGCCACGGACAGGGTAAACTACTACGAGCAGTACTTC.

There are many counts of this clonotype. The V and J genes are TRBV7-9 and TRBJ2-5; tentatively, D is TRBD1 (6 bases). Germline V gives CDR1 SEHNR, CDR2 FQNEAQ (reference sequence). V was pared by 10 bases and J by 5 bases, with 17 bases between. The CDR3 runs to 13 residues. The CDR3 reads CATAGTRPETQYF. CDR3 nucleotide sequence: TGTGCCACTGCCGGGACAAGGCCTGAGACCCAGTACTTC.

In regard to this clonotype: A much larger clone lies one base from this, so it may be a read error. The chain is built from TRBV7-2 and TRBJ1-1, with D possibly TRBD1 on 6 matching bases. CDR3 length: 15 amino acids. Germline CDR1 reads SGHTA; CDR2 reads FQGNSA. CDR3: CACSLVWGANTEAFF. The DNA of the CDR3 is TGTGCCTGCAGCTTAGTGTGGGGGGCGAACACTGAAGCTTTCTTT.

V gene TRBV29-1 combines with J gene TRBJ1-1; D perhaps matches TRBD1 (6 bases). The CDR3 spans 14 residues. Trimming cost V 3 bases and J 4 bases, with 15 bases left between them. CDR1 SQVTM and CDR2 ANQGSEA come from the germline V gene. The CDR3 protein is CSVETGKWSTEAFF. CDR3 coding DNA: TGCAGCGTTGAGACAGGCAAATGGAGCACTGAAGCTTTCTTT.

The sample holds many counts of this clonotype. The V call is TRBV3-1, the J call TRBJ1-1, with D hard to call. The CDR3 extends over 13 amino acids. Trimming shortened V by 1 base and J by 2 bases, and 5 bases separated the two germline ends. Germline CDR1 reads LGHDT; CDR2 reads YNNKEL (reference sequence). The CDR3 sequence is CASSQVPNTEAFF. The CDR3 nucleotides read TGTGCCAGCAGCCAAGTTCCCAACACTGAAGCTTTCTTT. Filled out from reference TRBV3-1 and TRBJ1-1, the complete variable domain reads DTAVSQTPKYLVTQMGNDKSIKCEQNLGHDTMYWYKQDSKKFLKIMFSYNNKELIINETVPNRFSPKSPDKAHLNLHINSLELGDSAVYFCASSQVPNTEAFFGQGTRLTVV.

This clonotype appeared many times. This chain uses TRBV30 with TRBJ1-2; 10 bases are shared with TRBD1. The V gene's germline CDR1 is GTSNPN and CDR2 SVGIG (reference sequence). The CDR3 is 15 amino acids. V lost 5 bases, J lost 5 bases, and 11 bases stayed unmatched. CDR3: CAWDVGTGAGYGYTF. The CDR3 coding sequence is TGTGCCTGGGACGTGGGGACAGGGGCAGGGTATGGCTACACCTTC.

This clonotype has a count of ten or more. CDR3 amino acids: CASSLQGARYGYTF. The CDR3 nucleotides are TGTGCCAGCAGCCTACAGGGGGCTCGCTATGGCTACACCTTC. The rearrangement links TRBV28 to TRBJ1-2; 9 bases align to TRBD1. CDR3 length: 14 amino acids. Germline CDR1 and CDR2: MDHEN and SYDVKM. With V trimmed by 6 bases and J by 4 bases, 6 bases remained unmatched.

This clonotype was detected many times. This chain links TRBV6-1 with TRBJ2-5; 11 bases are shared with TRBD2. Germline CDR1 MNHNS, CDR2 SASEGT. This CDR3 has 14 amino acids. J lost 3 bases, V lost 7 bases, and 4 bases had no gene match. In DNA form, the CDR3 reads TGTGCCAGCAAACCGGGACTAGCGGAAGAGACCCAGTACTTC. Translation gives CASKPGLAEETQYF.

V is TRBV28 and J is TRBJ2-7, with 12 bases fitting TRBD2. The CDR3 contains 16 residues. J was trimmed by 2 bases and V by 3 bases; bases with no gene match: 5. Germline V gene sequence: CDR1 MDHEN, CDR2 SYDVKM. CDR3 sequence reads: CASSFVWTSGTYEQYF. The CDR3 nucleotides are TGTGCCAGCAGTTTCGTCTGGACTAGCGGGACCTACGAGCAGTACTTC.

Many counts were recorded for this clonotype. The V and J genes are TRBV5-1 and TRBJ2-7; the D gene is possibly TRBD2 (5 bases). Germline CDR1 is SGHRS and CDR2 is YFSETQ. The CDR3 has 14 residues. V was pared by 2 bases and J by 3 bases, with 12 bases between. This CDR3 reads CASSFGGSIYEQYF. In DNA, the CDR3 is TGCGCCAGCAGCTTTGGAGGCTCAATCTACGAGCAGTACTTC.